Listed below are T cell receptor beta chains from one sample, sequenced in a study of beta chain features in type 1 diabetes. Sequencing was performed with immunoSEQ multiplex PCR; in TCRdb, only in-frame clones are kept and a portion is missing. The table includes some 160,000 clones, about 8.1% detected once. The sequenced sample consisted of central memory CD4+ T cells from blood. These receptors originate from a woman aged 18-30 years with type 1 diabetes. CDR3s include the opening cysteine and the closing phenylalanine or tryptophan. Fields, in order: clone size, V gene, J gene, D gene, CDR3 protein. A D gene is named only where the DNA matches it firmly. Clone size is given for some rows only: seen once, a few or many times, or a class if the clone is expanded.

>few|TRBV7-2|TRBJ2-1|TRBD2
CASRGGASGSSYNEQFF
>-|TRBV7-2|TRBJ1-3|TRBD1
CASRTTGAGNTIYF
>-|TRBV12-5|TRBJ2-2|TRBD1
CASAQQGSTGELFF
>few|TRBV5-4|TRBJ2-7|-
CASSLGGPTREQYF
>few|TRBV5-4|TRBJ2-3|TRBD2
CASSLRTSGTDTQYF
>few|TRBV28|TRBJ2-7|-
CASSFPDTNSYEQYF
>-|TRBV4-2|TRBJ2-1|-
CASSQDFGSERDEQFF
>few|TRBV9|TRBJ2-5|-
CASSATHDAVRYGGTQYF
>-|TRBV11-3|TRBJ2-1|-
CASSVRAGNEQFF
>few|TRBV7-9|TRBJ1-2|TRBD1
CASSLARGQYGYTF
>few|TRBV6-5|TRBJ2-1|TRBD1
CASSYTGGQGEQFF
>-|TRBV13|TRBJ2-7|-
CASSLGPDSYEQYF
>few|TRBV19|TRBJ1-2|-
CASSIPTEANYGYTF
>-|TRBV5-1|TRBJ2-5|TRBD2
CASSLGLAETQYF
>-|TRBV6-6|TRBJ2-2|-
CASSYGPAIGELFF
>-|TRBV7-2|TRBJ1-4|-
CASSFLTDSEKLFF
>few|TRBV6-5|TRBJ1-6|TRBD1
CASSWGQGGTPLHF
>many|TRBV30|TRBJ1-4|TRBD1
CAWSLTGGRSEKLFF
>-|TRBV5-1|TRBJ2-3|TRBD2
CASSPRSLAETDTQYF
>-|TRBV2|TRBJ2-7|-
CASSATSQPSYEQYF
>-|TRBV30|TRBJ2-1|TRBD2
CAWRTSGFYNEQFF
>-|TRBV5-1|TRBJ1-1|TRBD1
CASSSTGGETEAFF
>-|TRBV2|TRBJ1-2|TRBD1
CASRTGEEGYTF
>-|TRBV6-5|TRBJ2-3|-
CASSYSRMGTDTQYF
>few|TRBV6-5|TRBJ1-4|-
CASRREDEKLFF
>few|TRBV11-1|TRBJ1-2|-
CASSLEGGGDGYTF
>few|TRBV2|TRBJ2-7|TRBD1
CASSRTGDTYEQYF
>few|TRBV7-3|TRBJ2-3|TRBD2
CASSLTSGLASSTDTQYF
>-|TRBV30|TRBJ2-3|-
CAWTRGSTDTQYF
>-|TRBV4-3|TRBJ2-2|-
CASSQEQGTNTGELFF
>-|TRBV7-9|TRBJ2-5|-
CASTRGGQGVDF
>few|TRBV15|TRBJ2-3|-
CATSRDGRDTQYF
>few|TRBV5-1|TRBJ2-5|-
CASSLVLPSGETQYF
>few|TRBV10-1|TRBJ2-7|-
CASSDPGSEQYF
>-|TRBV10-3|TRBJ2-7|-
CAISESTRSGYEQYF
>-|TRBV7-9|TRBJ2-5|-
CASSSILSGEETQYF
>few|TRBV11-2|TRBJ2-7|TRBD2
CASRGRGGRLYEQYF
>few|TRBV5-1|TRBJ2-7|TRBD1
CASSVDRAEQYF
>few|TRBV2|TRBJ2-7|-
CASHVGAYEQYF
>-|TRBV7-2|TRBJ1-2|-
CASRTGGPGYGYTF
>many|TRBV7-2|TRBJ1-2|TRBD1
CASSWTGANYGYTF
>-|TRBV9|TRBJ2-1|TRBD2
CASSVATWTSGEQFF
>few|TRBV27|TRBJ2-1|TRBD2
CASGKTSGGLNEQFF
>many|TRBV7-9|TRBJ2-1|TRBD2
CARPSGRMNEQFF
>-|TRBV9|TRBJ2-1|TRBD2
CASSGGGQFRYNEQFF
>-|TRBV13|TRBJ2-3|-
CASSLDPGRTDTQYF
>-|TRBV11-3|TRBJ2-5|-
CASRVITGETQYF
>-|TRBV9|TRBJ1-4|-
CASSVQGYRNEKLFF
>-|TRBV7-2|TRBJ2-1|TRBD2
CASSHGLAWDNEQFF
>few|TRBV4-2|TRBJ2-1|TRBD2
CASSRGTSGNEQFF
>-|TRBV7-9|TRBJ1-1|-
CASSRNTEAFF
>-|TRBV4-3|TRBJ2-1|TRBD2
CASSQAGRGGLNEQFF